This TCR beta chain was obtained from a study of Graves' ophthalmopathy and Graves' hyperthyroidism. Study-wide points: Appearing in blood as well were most expanded thyroid clonotypes above 0.001 frequency. Its predictions of ophthalmopathy progression gave the model 70.59% sensitivity and 72.22% specificity.

Amplification of TCR beta CDR3 regions used RNA transcripts. In the first round, RT-PCR was carried out with HTBI primers, and a multiplex PCR formed the second round. TCRdb itself ran the multiplex PCR reads through MiXCR, one entry per CDR3 protein. Of more than 1,000,000 distinct CDR3 sequences listed, less than 45% are singletons. Remarks on this clonotype: Its antigen is not identified.

CDR3 length: 19 amino acids. The V gene end was trimmed by 6 bases and the J gene end by 0 bases; junction bases not matched to a gene: 17. Germline-derived CDR1 and CDR2 are WSHSY and SAAADI. This rearrangement joins TRBV10-2 to TRBJ2-7; TRBD2 matches 10 bases. The sequencing input was peripheral blood or thyroid tissue (not recorded which). This receptor was identified in an adult man with Graves' hyperthyroidism. The CDR3 DNA follows: TGCGCCAGCAGCCAGGCCGGGACTAGCGTCCAAACGTACTCCTACGAGCAGTACTTC. It translates to CASSQAGTSVQTYSYEQYF.